A single sample is the source of the 23 T cell receptor beta chains below, sequenced in a study of T cell repertoires in cytomegalovirus infection. TCRdb fed the reads into MiXCR, producing one record per CDR3 protein. Here the sample spans some 300,000 distinct CDR3 sequences, about an eighth being singletons. The sample comprised PBMCs. The receptors derive from a human donor in good health (CMV status not recorded). Some clones in this sample may be carry-over from other donors' samples.

In this sample, this clonotype turned up many times. The rearrangement uses TRBV7-2 and TRBJ1-5; TRBD1 aligns across 7 bases. V was clipped by 5 bases and J by 3 bases; unmatched bases: 7. CDR1 is SGHTA and CDR2 is FQGNSA in the germline V gene. This CDR3 has 15 amino acids. The CDR3 DNA follows: TGTGCCAGCAGCACGAGGACAGGAGTCAATCAGCCCCAGCATTTT. Its translation is CASSTRTGVNQPQHF.

The chain joins TRBV6-1 to TRBJ1-1; TRBD1 agrees at 7 bases. CDR1 MNHNS and CDR2 SASEGT come from the germline V gene. The CDR3 runs to 14 residues. The J segment lost 4 bases and the V segment lost 6 bases, leaving 8 bases of the junction unmatched. CDR3 nucleotides: TGTGCCAGCAGGATGACAGGGACAGCCACTGAAGCTTTCTTT. Its translation is CASRMTGTATEAFF.

V is TRBV11-1 and J is TRBJ1-1; 8 bases align to TRBD1. V lost 5 bases and J lost 5; bases outside the gene matches: 10. Germline V gene lookup returns CDR1 SGHAT and CDR2 FQDESV (reference sequence). The CDR3 spans 15 residues. The CDR3 DNA is TGTGCCAGCAGCGCACAGACAGGGGCGGGAACTGAAGCTTTCTTT. It is translated as CASSAQTGAGTEAFF.

This clonotype has just one count. At one end the junction does not follow the germline gene, possibly because of a read error. The chain couples TRBV6-4 to TRBJ2-2, with D hard to call. This CDR3 is built from 17 residues. CDR1 is MRHNA and CDR2 is SNTAGT in the germline V gene. The CDR3 is CASGERAATYVVEELFF. The CDR3 coding sequence is TGTGCCAGCGGTGAAAGGGCAGCTACGTATGTTGTCGAGGAGCTGTTTTTT.

In this sample, this clonotype turned up a few times. The chain combines TRBV6-4 with TRBJ2-2; 8 positions match TRBD2. Looked up from germline, CDR1 is MRHNA and CDR2 is SNTAGT. CDR3 length: 14 amino acids. V lost 8 bases to trimming and J lost 1 base; unmatched junction nucleotides: 3. DNA for the CDR3: TGTGCCAGCGCGGGAGGACAGAACACCGGGGAGCTGTTTTTT. Protein: CASAGGQNTGELFF.

The J gene is TRBJ2-4, the V gene TRBV7-9; 9 bases are a match to TRBD2. V gave up 5 bases and J gave up 0 bases; unmatched junction bases: 14. This CDR3 contains 19 residues. In germline, CDR1 is SEHNR, CDR2 FQNEAQ (reference sequence). The CDR3 DNA follows: TGTGCCAGCAGCGGGGGACTAGCAGGATCCCTTTTAGCCAAAAACATTCAGTACTTC. The encoded protein is CASSGGLAGSLLAKNIQYF.

The chain is built from TRBV3-1 and TRBJ2-1, with TRBD2 identical over 9 bases. J gave up 2 bases and V 2 bases, and 4 bases lay outside the gene matches. The CDR3 consists of 16 residues. In germline, CDR1 is LGHDT, CDR2 YNNKEL (reference sequence). The CDR3 region has the DNA TGTGCCAGCAGCCAAAATCCTAGCGGGACCTACAATGAGCAGTTCTTC. Protein sequence: CASSQNPSGTYNEQFF.

V usage is TRBV2 and J usage is TRBJ1-1; D unclear. The CDR3 loop spans 16 amino acids. V lost 11 bases, J lost 0 bases, and 22 bases lay in between. Germline V gene sequence: CDR1 SNHLY, CDR2 FYNNEI. The CDR3 is CAASNPTTGLNTEAFF. The CDR3 bases are TGTGCCGCGAGTAACCCCACCACCGGATTGAACACTGAAGCTTTCTTT.

The table lists this clonotype with a few counts. The gene calls are TRBV20-1 and TRBJ2-7; weak D call: TRBD2 (6 bases). The CDR3 has 15 amino acids. Germline V gene lookup returns CDR1 DFQATT and CDR2 SNEGSKA (reference sequence). The V and J ends lost 0 bases and 1 base respectively, with 13 bases between them. The chain's CDR3 is CSARDRIGSSYEQYF. CDR3 DNA: TGCAGTGCTAGAGATCGCATCGGGAGTTCCTACGAGCAGTACTTC.

This clonotype was observed a handful of times. The chain joins TRBV28 to TRBJ2-7; maybe TRBD1 (6 bases). Germline V gene data show CDR1 as MDHEN and CDR2 as SYDVKM. This CDR3 contains 14 residues. Trimming cost V 5 bases and J 2 bases, with 13 bases left between them. The CDR3 coding sequence is TGTGCCAGCAGTACCACAGGGAAGACCTACGAGCAGTACTTC. Translated: CASSTTGKTYEQYF.

This clonotype was seen a few times. The rearrangement links TRBV5-6 to TRBJ2-1; possibly TRBD1 for D (5 bases). CDR1 SGHDT and CDR2 YYEEEE come from the germline V gene. This CDR3 has 13 residues. V shed 0 bases and J shed 9 bases, with 10 bases lying between them. CDR3 nucleotides: TGTGCCAGCAGCTTGGACAGGCGAAGTGAGCAGTTCTTC. Its translation is CASSLDRRSEQFF.

The V gene is TRBV28, the J gene TRBJ2-4, with D perhaps TRBD1 (6 bases). Per germline, CDR1 MDHEN and CDR2 SYDVKM. Trimming took off 5 bases at V and 8 bases at J, with 16 bases between the two ends. CDR3 length equals 14 residues. CDR3 sequence reads: CASSKSEGEDIQYF. In DNA, the CDR3 is TGTGCCAGCAGTAAAAGTGAGGGGGAAGACATTCAGTACTTC.

This clonotype came up a few times. This sequence joins TRBV20-1 and TRBJ2-5, with D perhaps TRBD1 or TRBD2 (5 bases each). Trimming stripped 5 bases from V and 3 bases from J, with 10 bases between. The CDR3 is 12 residues long. Germline CDR1 is DFQATT and CDR2 is SNEGSKA (reference sequence). The CDR3 here is CSAGTPKETQYF. CDR3 sequence (DNA): TGCAGTGCTGGGACGCCTAAAGAGACCCAGTACTTC.

This clonotype has a count of ten or more. V usage is TRBV7-8 and J usage is TRBJ1-1; TRBD1 matches at 7 bases. Trimming at V came to 5 bases and at J to 7 bases, leaving 7 bases not matched to a gene. Germline CDR1 SGHVS, CDR2 FQNEAQ. The CDR3 runs 13 residues. DNA for the CDR3: TGTGCCAGCAGCCCAAACAGGGGCCGTGAAGCTTTCTTT. Its translation is CASSPNRGREAFF. The variable domain in full, completed from reference TRBV7-8 and TRBJ1-1, reads GAGVSQSPRYKVAKRGQDVALRCDPISGHVSLFWYQQALGQGPEFLTYFQNEAQLDKSGLPSDRFFAERPEGSVSTLKIQRTQQEDSAVYLCASSPNRGREAFFGQGTRLTVV.

This clonotype was detected many times. The genes are TRBV6-4 and TRBJ2-1, with D possibly TRBD2 on 6 matching bases. Germline V lookup: CDR1 MRHNA, CDR2 SNTAGT. Trimming took off 5 bases at V and 0 bases at J, with 14 bases between the two ends. This CDR3 is 16 amino acids long. The CDR3 sequence: CASSSGGFSSYNEQFF. DNA of the CDR3: TGTGCCAGCAGTTCCGGGGGTTTCAGCTCCTACAATGAGCAGTTCTTC.

This clonotype appeared once. The rearrangement uses TRBV7-4 and TRBJ1-5; D is possibly TRBD1 (5 bases). V lost 3 bases, J lost 7 bases, and 13 bases lay in between. CDR3 length equals 14 residues. The germline gives CDR1 SGHVT, CDR2 SQSDAQ. The CDR3 spells CASSFGGVGQPQHF. For the CDR3, the DNA is TGTGCCAGCAGCTTTGGAGGGGTAGGACAGCCCCAGCATTTT.

The chain recombines TRBV29-1 with TRBJ2-2; no reliable D call. Germline CDR1 is SQVTM and CDR2 is ANQGSEA. Trimming stripped 7 bases from V and 1 base from J, with 16 bases between. The CDR3 length is 15 residues. The CDR3, as DNA: TGCAGCGCCAGACCCCCCGCAAGGAACACCGGGGAGCTGTTTTTT. It encodes CSARPPARNTGELFF.

This clonotype was seen ten or more times. The CDR3 DNA follows: TGTGCCAGCACCGGGGGTGTTCCCTACGAGCAGTACTTC. It encodes CASTGGVPYEQYF. V gene TRBV2 combines with J gene TRBJ2-7, with D possibly TRBD2 on 6 matching bases. The CDR3 contains 13 residues. Between the trimmed V and J ends, which lost 7 bases and 2 bases, there was a span of 12 bases. The germline gives CDR1 SNHLY, CDR2 FYNNEI. Based on the CDR3 plus reference TRBV2 and TRBJ2-7, the full variable domain is EPEVTQTPSHQVTQMGQEVILRCVPISNHLYFYWYRQILGQKVEFLVSFYNNEISEKSEIFDDQFSVERPDGSNFTLKIRSTKLEDSAMYFCASTGGVPYEQYFGPGTRLTVT.

The sample holds many counts of this clonotype. The V and J genes are TRBV7-9 and TRBJ2-3; D assignment may be TRBD1 or TRBD2 (5 bases each). There are 16 residues in the CDR3. Deletions cut 4 bases from V and 1 base from J, with 15 bases between. Germline V CDR1 and CDR2: SEHNR, FQNEAQ (reference sequence). CDR3 in DNA: TGTGCCAGCAGCTCCCGGATGGGGGTGGGCACAGATACGCAGTATTTT. Its translation: CASSSRMGVGTDTQYF.

This clonotype was detected ten times or more. This chain joins TRBV7-2 and TRBJ1-5; D call uncertain. V lost 4 bases and J 0 bases, leaving 25 bases between the germline ends. The CDR3 has 20 amino acids. Germline CDR1 reads SGHTA; CDR2 reads FQGNSA. CDR3 sequence: CASSWTPMMAESYSNQPQHF. CDR3 bases: TGTGCCAGCAGCTGGACCCCCATGATGGCAGAAAGTTATAGCAATCAGCCCCAGCATTTT.

The sample holds many counts of this clonotype. Written as DNA, the CDR3 is TGTGCCAGCAGCTTAGTGTCAGGTGGCTTCGACGAGCAGTACTTC. It encodes CASSLVSGGFDEQYF. This chain uses TRBV7-2 with TRBJ2-7; D is undetermined. V lost 1 base to trimming and J lost 5 bases, with 15 bases between them. The CDR3 extends over 15 amino acids. Germline V gives CDR1 SGHTA, CDR2 FQGNSA. The full variable domain, completed using reference TRBV7-2 and TRBJ2-7, is GAGVSQSPSNKVTEKGKDVELRCDPISGHTALYWYRQSLGQGLEFLIYFQGNSAPDKSGLPSDRFSAERTGGSVSTLTIQRTQQEDSAVYLCASSLVSGGFDEQYFGPGTRLTVT.

This clonotype was counted many times. This chain joins TRBV7-2 and TRBJ1-5, with a tentative D call TRBD1 (5 bases). The CDR3 is made up of 17 amino acids. Germline V gene data show CDR1 as SGHTA and CDR2 as FQGNSA. V was clipped by 1 base and J by 6 bases, with 19 bases between them. CDR3 sequence (DNA): TGTGCCAGCAGCTTAGGGCCTACAGGTTCTCTCGGTCAGCCCCAGCATTTT. Amino acids: CASSLGPTGSLGQPQHF.

The chain is built from TRBV29-1 and TRBJ1-3; the match to TRBD1 covers 7 bases. V dropped 0 bases and J dropped 1; count of bases not matched to a gene: 3. The germline V gene encodes CDR1 SQVTM and CDR2 ANQGSEA. The CDR3 has 15 amino acids. The CDR3 here is CSVEDFRGSGNTIYF. As DNA, the CDR3 is TGCAGCGTTGAAGATTTCAGGGGGTCTGGAAACACCATATATTTT.